Only a few counts were recorded for the clone carrying this T cell receptor beta chain. The sample originates from a study of Graves' ophthalmopathy and Graves' hyperthyroidism. Amplifying from RNA transcripts, the study obtained TCR beta CDR3 regions. Second-round multiplex PCR came after first-round RT-PCR with HTBI primers. TCRdb recomputed calls from the multiplex PCR reads with MiXCR, one row per CDR3 protein. The sample records 680,000 or so distinct CDR3 sequences, 22% being singletons. The sample was peripheral blood. The TCR was taken from a woman younger than 35 with stable Graves' hyperthyroidism. Some clones in this sample may be carry-over from other donors' samples.

The CDR3 loop reads CASRAFTYEQYF. The CDR3, as DNA: TGTGCCTCCCGGGCGTTCACCTACGAGCAGTACTTC. The V call is TRBV10-3, the J call TRBJ2-7; D is ambiguous. This CDR3 contains 12 residues. Germline V gene sequence: CDR1 ENHRY, CDR2 SYGVKD. The germline V and J ends were trimmed by 11 bases and 2 bases, with 13 bases remaining between them.